These 5 T cell receptor beta chains came from one sample sequenced in a study of shared clonotypes between healthy human individuals. TCRdb keeps only in-frame clones here, not all; method: immunoSEQ multiplex PCR. Here the sample spans 450,000 to 500,000 clones, 70% to 85% being singletons. The source material was PBMCs. The receptors derive from a middle-aged woman in good health. Some clones in this sample may be carry-over from other donors' samples.

This rearrangement joins TRBV30 to TRBJ1-5, with 9 bases fitting TRBD1. The CDR3 has 15 amino acids. Looked up from germline, CDR1 is GTSNPN and CDR2 is SVGIG (reference sequence). The V segment lost 2 bases and the J segment 2 bases; nucleotides outside the gene matches: 4. The CDR3 protein is CAWSKTGGGNQPQHF. CDR3 nucleotides: TGTGCCTGGAGTAAGACAGGGGGTGGCAATCAGCCCCAGCATTTT.

This clone has more than one count but fewer than ten. The chain employs TRBV6-6 and TRBJ1-4; D may be TRBD1 (6 bases). Germline V gene sequence: CDR1 MNHNY, CDR2 SVGAGI (reference sequence). Trimming cost V 6 bases and J 7 bases, with 15 bases left between them. The CDR3 sequence is 14 residues long. The CDR3 DNA reads as TGTGCCAGCAGGGAACAGGGAGAGGCTGAAAAACTGTTTTTT. It yields the protein CASREQGEAEKLFF.

The rearrangement uses TRBV30 and TRBJ1-5, with D possibly matching TRBD1 (5 bases). Germline V gene sequence: CDR1 GTSNPN, CDR2 SVGIG (reference sequence). V was shortened by 5 bases and J by 3 bases, with 8 bases between the two germline ends. The CDR3 is 12 residues long. The CDR3 coding sequence is TGTGCCTGGGGGGGTTACAATCAGCCCCAGCATTTT. This encodes CAWGGYNQPQHF.

This clone was seen a single time. The chain has TRBV29-1 and TRBJ1-3; D is unclear. Germline-derived CDR1 and CDR2 are SQVTM and ANQGSEA. The CDR3 is 16 residues long. Trimming stripped 0 bases from V and 0 bases from J, with 12 bases between. The CDR3 nucleotides read TGCAGCGTTGAAGATCATGAGGCCCTCTCTGGAAACACCATATATTTT. It specifies CSVEDHEALSGNTIYF. Using reference TRBV29-1 and TRBJ1-3 for the parts outside the CDR3, the full variable domain is SAVISQKPSRDICQRGTSLTIQCQVDSQVTMMFWYRQQPGQSLTLIATANQGSEATYESGFVIDKFPISRPNLTFSTLTVSNMSPEDSSIYLCSVEDHEALSGNTIYFGEGSWLTVV.

This clone has more than one count but fewer than ten. The chain has TRBV4-1 and TRBJ1-1, with unresolved D. V lost 4 bases and J 1 base, leaving 10 bases between the germline ends. The CDR3 loop spans 14 amino acids. Germline CDR1 MGHRA, CDR2 YSYEKL. DNA of the CDR3: TGCGCCAGCAGCCTAGCCGACTGGAACACTGAAGCTTTCTTT. Translating it yields CASSLADWNTEAFF.